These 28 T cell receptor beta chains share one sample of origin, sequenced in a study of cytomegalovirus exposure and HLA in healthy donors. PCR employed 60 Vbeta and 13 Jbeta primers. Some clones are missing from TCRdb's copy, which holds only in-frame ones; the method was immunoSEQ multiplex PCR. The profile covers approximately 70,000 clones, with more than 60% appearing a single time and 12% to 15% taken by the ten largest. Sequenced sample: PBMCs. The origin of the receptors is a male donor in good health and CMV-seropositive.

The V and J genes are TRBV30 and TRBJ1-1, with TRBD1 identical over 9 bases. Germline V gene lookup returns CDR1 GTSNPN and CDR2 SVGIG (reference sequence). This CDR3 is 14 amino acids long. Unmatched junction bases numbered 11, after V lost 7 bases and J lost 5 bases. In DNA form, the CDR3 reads TGTGCCTCTCTAAAAATTGACAGGGGGACTGAAGCTTTCTTT. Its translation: CASLKIDRGTEAFF.

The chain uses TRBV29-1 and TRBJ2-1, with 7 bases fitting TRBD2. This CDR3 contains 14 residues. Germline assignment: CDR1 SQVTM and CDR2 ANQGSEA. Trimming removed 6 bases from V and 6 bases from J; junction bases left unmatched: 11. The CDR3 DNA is TGCAGCGTGGCTGTGGGACTACGAAGCAATGAGCAGTTCTTC. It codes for CSVAVGLRSNEQFF.

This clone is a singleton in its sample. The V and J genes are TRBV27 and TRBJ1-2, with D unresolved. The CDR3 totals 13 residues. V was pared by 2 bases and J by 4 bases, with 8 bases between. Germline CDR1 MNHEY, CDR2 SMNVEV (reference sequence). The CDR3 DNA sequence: TGTGCCAGCAGTTTAGAGGGTTTCTATGGCTACACCTTC. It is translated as CASSLEGFYGYTF.

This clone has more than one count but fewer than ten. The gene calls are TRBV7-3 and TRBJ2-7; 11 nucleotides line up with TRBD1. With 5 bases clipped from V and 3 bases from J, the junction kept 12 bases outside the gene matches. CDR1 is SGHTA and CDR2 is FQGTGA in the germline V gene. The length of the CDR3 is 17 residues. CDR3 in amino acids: CASSPNGGQGASYEQYF. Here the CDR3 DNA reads TGTGCCAGCAGCCCCAATGGAGGACAGGGGGCGAGCTACGAGCAGTACTTC. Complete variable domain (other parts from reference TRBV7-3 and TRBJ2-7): GAGVSQTPSNKVTEKGKYVELRCDPISGHTALYWYRQSLGQGPEFLIYFQGTGAADDSGLPNDRFFAVRPEGSVSTLKIQRTERGDSAVYLCASSPNGGQGASYEQYFGPGTRLTVT.

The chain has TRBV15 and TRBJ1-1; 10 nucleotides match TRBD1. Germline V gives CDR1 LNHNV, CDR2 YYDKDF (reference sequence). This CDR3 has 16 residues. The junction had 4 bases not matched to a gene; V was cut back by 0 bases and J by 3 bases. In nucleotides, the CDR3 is TGTGCCACCAGCAGAGAGAGGGACAGGGGCCACACTGAAGCTTTCTTT. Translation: CATSRERDRGHTEAFF.

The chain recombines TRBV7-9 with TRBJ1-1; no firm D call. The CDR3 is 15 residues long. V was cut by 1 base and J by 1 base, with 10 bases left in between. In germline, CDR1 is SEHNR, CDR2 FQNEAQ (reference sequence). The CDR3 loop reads CASSLGLGRNTEAFF. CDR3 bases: TGTGCCAGCAGCTTAGGACTAGGGAGGAACACTGAAGCTTTCTTT.

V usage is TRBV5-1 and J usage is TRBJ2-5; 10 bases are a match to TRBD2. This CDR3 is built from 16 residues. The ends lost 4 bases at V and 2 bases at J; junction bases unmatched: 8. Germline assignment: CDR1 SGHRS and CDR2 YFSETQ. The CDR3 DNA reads TGCGCCAGCAGCCACCCCGGGACTAGCGAACAAGAGACCCAGTACTTC. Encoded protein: CASSHPGTSEQETQYF.

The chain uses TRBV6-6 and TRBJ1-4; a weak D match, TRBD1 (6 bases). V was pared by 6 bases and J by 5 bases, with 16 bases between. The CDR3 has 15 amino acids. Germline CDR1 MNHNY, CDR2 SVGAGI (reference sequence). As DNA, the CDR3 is TGTGCCAGCAGGCGACGACAGGATGACAATGAAAAACTGTTTTTT. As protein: CASRRRQDDNEKLFF.

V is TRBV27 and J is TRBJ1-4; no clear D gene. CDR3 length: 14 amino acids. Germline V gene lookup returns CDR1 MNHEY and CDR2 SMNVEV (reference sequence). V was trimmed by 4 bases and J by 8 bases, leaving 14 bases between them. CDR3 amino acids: CASSSGGGGEKLFF. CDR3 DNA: TGTGCCAGCAGTTCAGGAGGCGGAGGCGAAAAACTGTTTTTT.

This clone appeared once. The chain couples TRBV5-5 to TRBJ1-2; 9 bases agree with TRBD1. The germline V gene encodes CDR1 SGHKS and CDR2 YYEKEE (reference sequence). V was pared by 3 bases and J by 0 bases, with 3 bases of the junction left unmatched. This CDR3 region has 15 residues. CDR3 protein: CASSSQGAANYGYTF. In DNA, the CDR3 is TGTGCCAGCAGCTCACAGGGGGCAGCTAACTATGGCTACACCTTC. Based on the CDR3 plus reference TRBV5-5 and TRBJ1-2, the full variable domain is DAGVTQSPTHLIKTRGQQVTLRCSPISGHKSVSWYQQVLGQGPQFIFQYYEKEERGRGNFPDRFSARQFPNYSSELNVNALLLGDSALYLCASSSQGAANYGYTFGSGTRLTVV.

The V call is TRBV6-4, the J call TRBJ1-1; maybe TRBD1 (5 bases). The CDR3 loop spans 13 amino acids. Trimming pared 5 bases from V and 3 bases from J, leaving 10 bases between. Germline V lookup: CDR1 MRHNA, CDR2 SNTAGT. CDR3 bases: TGTGCCAGCAGTCGAACAGGAGACACTGAAGCTTTCTTT. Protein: CASSRTGDTEAFF.

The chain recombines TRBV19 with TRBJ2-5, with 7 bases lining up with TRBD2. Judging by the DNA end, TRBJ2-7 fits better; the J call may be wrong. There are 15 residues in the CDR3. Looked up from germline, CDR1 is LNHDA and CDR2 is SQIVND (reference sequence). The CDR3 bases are TGTGCCAGTAGTATACAACTAGCGAGCTCCTACGAGCAGTACTTC. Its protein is CASSIQLASSYEQYF.

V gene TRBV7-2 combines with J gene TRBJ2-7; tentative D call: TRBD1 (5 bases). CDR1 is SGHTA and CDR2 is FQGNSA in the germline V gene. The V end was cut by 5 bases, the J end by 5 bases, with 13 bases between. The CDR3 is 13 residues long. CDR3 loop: CASSERQLHEQYF. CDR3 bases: TGTGCCAGCAGCGAGAGACAGCTCCACGAGCAGTACTTC.

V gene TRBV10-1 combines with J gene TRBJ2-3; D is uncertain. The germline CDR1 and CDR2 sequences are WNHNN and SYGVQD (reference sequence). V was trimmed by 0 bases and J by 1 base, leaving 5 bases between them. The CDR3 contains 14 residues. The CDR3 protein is CASSESEGTDTQYF. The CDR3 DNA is TGCGCCAGCAGTGAGTCTGAGGGCACAGATACGCAGTATTTT.

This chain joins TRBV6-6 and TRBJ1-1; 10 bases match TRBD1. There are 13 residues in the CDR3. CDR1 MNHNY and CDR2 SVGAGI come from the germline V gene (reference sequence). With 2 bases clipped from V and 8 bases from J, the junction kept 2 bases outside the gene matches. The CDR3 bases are TGTGCCAGCAGTTACGGGACAGGGGAAGAAGCTTTCTTT. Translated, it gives CASSYGTGEEAFF.

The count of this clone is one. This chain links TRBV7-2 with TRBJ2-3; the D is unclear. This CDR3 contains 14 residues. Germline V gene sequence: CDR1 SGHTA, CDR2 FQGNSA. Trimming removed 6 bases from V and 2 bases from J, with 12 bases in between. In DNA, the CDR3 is TGTGCCAGCAGTTCTAGACCGAACACAGATACGCAGTATTTT. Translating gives CASSSRPNTDTQYF.

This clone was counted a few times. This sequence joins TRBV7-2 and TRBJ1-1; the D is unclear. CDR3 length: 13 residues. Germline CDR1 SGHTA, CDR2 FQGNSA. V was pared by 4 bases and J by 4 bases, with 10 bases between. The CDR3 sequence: CASSSPMLTEAFF. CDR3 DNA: TGTGCCAGCAGCTCCCCTATGCTCACTGAAGCTTTCTTT. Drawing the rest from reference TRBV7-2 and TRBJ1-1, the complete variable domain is GAGVSQSPSNKVTEKGKDVELRCDPISGHTALYWYRQSLGQGLEFLIYFQGNSAPDKSGLPSDRFSAERTGGSVSTLTIQRTQQEDSAVYLCASSSPMLTEAFFGQGTRLTVV.

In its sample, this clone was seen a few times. CDR3 nucleotide sequence: TGTGCCAGCAGCCTAAATGTCGGGAGAATCCACGAGCAGTACTTC. Amino acid sequence: CASSLNVGRIHEQYF. The chain recombines TRBV7-3 with TRBJ2-7, with a tentative D call TRBD2 (6 bases). With 5 bases removed from V and 5 bases from J, the gap between germline ends came to 19 bases. The CDR3 consists of 15 residues. CDR1 and CDR2 (germline): SGHTA, FQGTGA.

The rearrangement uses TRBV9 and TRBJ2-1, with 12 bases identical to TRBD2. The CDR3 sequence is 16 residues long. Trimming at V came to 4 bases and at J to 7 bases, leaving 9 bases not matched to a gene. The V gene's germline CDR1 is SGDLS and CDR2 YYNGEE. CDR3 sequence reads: CASSLRLAGARNEQFF. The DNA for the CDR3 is TGTGCCAGCAGCTTACGACTAGCGGGAGCGCGGAATGAGCAGTTCTTC.

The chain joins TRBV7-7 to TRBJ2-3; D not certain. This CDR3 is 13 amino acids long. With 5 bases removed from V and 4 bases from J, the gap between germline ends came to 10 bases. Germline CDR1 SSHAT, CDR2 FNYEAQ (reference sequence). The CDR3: CASSHKQADTQYF. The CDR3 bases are TGTGCCAGCAGCCATAAGCAAGCAGATACGCAGTATTTT.

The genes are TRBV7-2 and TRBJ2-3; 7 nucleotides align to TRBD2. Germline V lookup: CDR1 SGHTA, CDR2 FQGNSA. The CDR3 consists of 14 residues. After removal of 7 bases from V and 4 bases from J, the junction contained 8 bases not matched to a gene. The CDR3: CASTWGGMADTQYF. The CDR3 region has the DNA TGTGCCAGCACCTGGGGGGGAATGGCAGATACGCAGTATTTT. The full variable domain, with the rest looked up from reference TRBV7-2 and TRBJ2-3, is GAGVSQSPSNKVTEKGKDVELRCDPISGHTALYWYRQSLGQGLEFLIYFQGNSAPDKSGLPSDRFSAERTGGSVSTLTIQRTQQEDSAVYLCASTWGGMADTQYFGPGTRLTVL.

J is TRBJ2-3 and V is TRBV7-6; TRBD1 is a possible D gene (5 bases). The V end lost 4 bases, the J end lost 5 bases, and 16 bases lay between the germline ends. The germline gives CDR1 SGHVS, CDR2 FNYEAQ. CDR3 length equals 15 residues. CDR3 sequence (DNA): TGTGCCAGCAGCTATATGACAGCCCGAAGAGATACGCAGTATTTT. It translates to CASSYMTARRDTQYF.

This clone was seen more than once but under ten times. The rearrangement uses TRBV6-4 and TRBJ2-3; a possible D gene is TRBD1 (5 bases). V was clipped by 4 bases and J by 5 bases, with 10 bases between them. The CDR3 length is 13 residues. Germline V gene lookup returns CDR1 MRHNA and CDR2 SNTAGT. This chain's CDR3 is CASSVGAVDTQYF. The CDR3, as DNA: TGTGCCAGCAGTGTAGGGGCAGTAGATACGCAGTATTTT.

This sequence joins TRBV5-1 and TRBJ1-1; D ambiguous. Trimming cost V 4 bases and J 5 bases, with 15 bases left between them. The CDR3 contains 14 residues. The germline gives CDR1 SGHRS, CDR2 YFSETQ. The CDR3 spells CASSEVGERTEAFF. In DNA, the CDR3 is TGCGCCAGCAGCGAGGTGGGTGAGAGGACTGAAGCTTTCTTT.

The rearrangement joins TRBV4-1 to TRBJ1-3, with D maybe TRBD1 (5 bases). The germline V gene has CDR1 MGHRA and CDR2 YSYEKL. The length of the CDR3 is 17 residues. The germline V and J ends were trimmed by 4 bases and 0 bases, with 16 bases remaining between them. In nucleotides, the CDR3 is TGCGCCAGCAGCCCGTCAGGGACTTTCCACTCTGGAAACACCATATATTTT. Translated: CASSPSGTFHSGNTIYF.

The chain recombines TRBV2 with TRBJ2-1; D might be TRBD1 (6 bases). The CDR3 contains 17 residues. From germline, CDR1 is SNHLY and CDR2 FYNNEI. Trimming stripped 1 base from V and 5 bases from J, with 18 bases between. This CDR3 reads CASSEDLGNRVNNEQFF. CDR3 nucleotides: TGTGCCAGCAGTGAAGATTTGGGGAACAGGGTTAACAATGAGCAGTTCTTC.

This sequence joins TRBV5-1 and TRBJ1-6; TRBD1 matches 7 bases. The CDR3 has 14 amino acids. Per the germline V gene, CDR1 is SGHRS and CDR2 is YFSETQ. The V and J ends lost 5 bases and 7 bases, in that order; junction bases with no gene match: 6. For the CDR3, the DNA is TGCGCCAGCAGATCCGGGACAGAGAATTCACCCCTCCACTTT. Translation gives CASRSGTENSPLHF. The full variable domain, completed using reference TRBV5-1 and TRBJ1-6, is KAGVTQTPRYLIKTRGQQVTLSCSPISGHRSVSWYQQTPGQGLQFLFEYFSETQRNKGNFPGRFSGRQFSNSRSEMNVSTLELGDSALYLCASRSGTENSPLHFGNGTRLTVT.

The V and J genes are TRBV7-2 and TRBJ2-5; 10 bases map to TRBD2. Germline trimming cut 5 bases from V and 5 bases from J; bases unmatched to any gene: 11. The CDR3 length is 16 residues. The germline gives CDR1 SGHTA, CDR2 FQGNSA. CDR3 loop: CASSGGSGGVLETQYF. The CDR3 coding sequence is TGTGCCAGCAGCGGGGGGAGCGGGGGGGTCCTGGAGACCCAGTACTTC.